A single sample gave rise to the 30 T cell receptor beta chains below, sequenced in a study of blood T cells in healthy people across ages. Primed by a sample-barcoded 5' primer and a J-beta primer mix, a second PCR proceeded for about 7 to 12 cycles. MiXCR, run by TCRdb on the 5' RACE reads, gives a single entry per CDR3 protein. The profile shows 890,000 or so distinct CDR3 sequences, about 62% of them singletons. Sequencing input: blood. All receptors come from a man between 25 and 39 years old in good health.

V usage is TRBV7-2 and J usage is TRBJ2-3; TRBD2 is a possible D gene (5 bases). Between the trimmed V and J ends, which lost 5 bases and 9 bases, there was a span of 9 bases. The CDR3 covers 11 residues. The germline gives CDR1 SGHTA, CDR2 FQGNSA. The CDR3 sequence is CASSPAVTQYF. CDR3 DNA: TGTGCCAGCAGCCCAGCGGTGACGCAGTATTTT.

V is TRBV7-3 and J is TRBJ2-6; no clear D. Germline V gene data show CDR1 as SGHTA and CDR2 as FQGTGA. The ends were cut back, 5 bases at V and 3 bases at J, with 11 bases in the middle. The CDR3 extends over 15 amino acids. The DNA of the CDR3 is TGTGCCAGCAGCCCTGGGTCCCTTGGGGCCAACGTCCTGACTTTC. Amino acids: CASSPGSLGANVLTF.

This clonotype was counted only a few times. V is TRBV2 and J is TRBJ2-5, with unresolved D. V dropped 8 bases and J dropped 5 bases, with 9 bases sitting between them. Germline V gene data show CDR1 as SNHLY and CDR2 as FYNNEI. This CDR3 contains 11 residues. The CDR3 DNA sequence: TGTGCCAGCGGCGAGGCCGAGACCCAGTACTTC. Translated, it gives CASGEAETQYF.

This clonotype was observed a few times. This chain's CDR3 is CASSSGTGAWGANVLTF. CDR3 sequence (DNA): TGTGCCAGCAGCTCCGGGACAGGGGCTTGGGGGGCCAACGTCCTGACTTTC. This chain links TRBV11-2 with TRBJ2-6; 10 bases map to TRBD1. Unmatched junction bases numbered 7, after V lost 4 bases and J lost 4 bases. This CDR3 comprises 17 residues. Germline V lookup: CDR1 SGHAT, CDR2 FQNNGV.

J is TRBJ2-5 and V is TRBV6-2 or TRBV6-3, with 11 bases identical to TRBD2. V shed 0 bases, J shed 2 bases, and the junction held 5 bases outside the gene matches. Germline values: CDR1 MNHEY, CDR2 SVGEGT. The CDR3 is 17 amino acids. The CDR3 spells CASSYSLTSGEQETQYF. The CDR3 coding sequence is TGTGCCAGCAGTTACTCGTTGACTAGCGGGGAGCAAGAGACCCAGTACTTC.

This clonotype was detected only a few times. CDR3 DNA sequence: TGTGCCTGGACCGCTTGGGCAGGACCCTACGAGCAGTACTTC. Translated: CAWTAWAGPYEQYF. This rearrangement joins TRBV30 to TRBJ2-7; D ambiguous. The CDR3 length is 14 residues. Germline V gene sequence: CDR1 GTSNPN, CDR2 SVGIG (reference sequence). V dropped 4 bases and J dropped 2 bases, with 15 bases sitting between them.

V and J are TRBV2 and TRBJ2-1; D is undetermined. This CDR3 region has 13 residues. Germline V lookup: CDR1 SNHLY, CDR2 FYNNEI. V was pared by 1 base and J by 8 bases, with 9 bases between. CDR3 nucleotide sequence: TGTGCCAGCAGTGAAGGGCCACTTGATGAGCAGTTCTTC. Translation: CASSEGPLDEQFF.

V and J are TRBV28 and TRBJ2-1, with 7 bases fitting TRBD1. CDR1 is MDHEN and CDR2 is SYDVKM in the germline V gene. V lost 5 bases to trimming and J lost 10 bases; unmatched junction nucleotides: 5. The length of the CDR3 is 12 residues. CDR3 sequence reads: CASSEQGPEQFF. CDR3 in DNA: TGTGCCAGCAGTGAACAGGGGCCGGAGCAGTTCTTC.

This clonotype was seen more than once but under ten times. This rearrangement joins TRBV10-3 to TRBJ1-2, with 7 bases fitting TRBD1. This CDR3 is 16 amino acids long. The ends lost 5 bases at V and 0 bases at J; junction bases unmatched: 9. Germline V gene data show CDR1 as ENHRY and CDR2 as SYGVKD. The CDR3: CAISTGKGATNYGYTF. DNA for the CDR3: TGTGCCATCAGTACGGGGAAGGGGGCCACTAACTATGGCTACACCTTC.

A word on this clonotype: At one end the junction does not follow the germline gene, possibly because of a read error. The rearrangement links TRBV12-3 or TRBV12-4 to TRBJ2-3; possible D gene TRBD2, 6 bases. The CDR3 has 16 amino acids. The CDR3 region has the DNA TGTGCAAGCAGCCTTGGGCCCGGAGGGAGCACAGATACGCAGTATTTT. Translating it yields CASSLGPGGSTDTQYF.

This clonotype was counted at least ten times. This chain uses TRBV11-2 with TRBJ2-7, with D tentatively TRBD1 (5 bases). Trimming took off 5 bases at V and 0 bases at J, with 11 bases between the two ends. Germline assignment: CDR1 SGHAT and CDR2 FQNNGV. The CDR3 extends over 14 amino acids. The CDR3 bases are TGTGCCAGCAGCGAACACAGGAGCTCCTACGAGCAGTACTTC. Its translation: CASSEHRSSYEQYF.

This chain connects TRBV6-5 to TRBJ1-2; D is unresolved. CDR1 and CDR2 (germline): MNHEY, SVGAGI. CDR3 length: 14 residues. V was pared by 6 bases and J by 4 bases, with 15 bases between. The CDR3 sequence: CASSTGGLLYGYTF. CDR3 nucleotides: TGTGCCAGCAGCACTGGCGGGCTCCTCTATGGCTACACCTTC.

The chain recombines TRBV7-6 with TRBJ2-1; D might be TRBD1 (6 bases). CDR3 length: 17 amino acids. Per germline, CDR1 SGHVS and CDR2 FNYEAQ. Deletions cut 0 bases from V and 4 bases from J, with 16 bases between. The CDR3: CASSLAGAGALYNEQFF. In nucleotides, the CDR3 is TGTGCCAGCAGCTTAGCGGGGGCAGGGGCCCTATACAATGAGCAGTTCTTC.

The chain is built from TRBV7-2 and TRBJ1-5; 8 bases line up with TRBD1. CDR3 length: 16 residues. With V trimmed by 1 base and J by 2 bases, 4 bases remained unmatched. Per the germline V gene, CDR1 is SGHTA and CDR2 is FQGNSA. The chain's CDR3 is CASSLGAQGGNQPQHF. The CDR3, as DNA: TGTGCCAGCAGCTTAGGTGCACAGGGGGGCAATCAGCCCCAGCATTTT.

The V and J genes are TRBV6-2 or TRBV6-3 and TRBJ2-3, with 7 bases matching TRBD1. CDR3 size: 15 residues. Germline lookup yields CDR1 MNHEY and CDR2 SVGEGT. J gave up 0 bases and V 6 bases, and 6 bases lay outside the gene matches. This chain's CDR3 is CASSAQGSSTDTQYF. For the CDR3, the DNA is TGTGCCAGCAGCGCACAGGGGTCTAGCACAGATACGCAGTATTTT.

The chain has TRBV28 and TRBJ2-4, with D possibly being TRBD1 (6 bases). Matching the DNA end better, TRBJ2-7 makes the J call doubtful. Germline V lookup: CDR1 MDHEN, CDR2 SYDVKM. The CDR3 is 12 residues long. Here the CDR3 DNA reads TGTGCCAGCAGTTTATACAGGGACGAGCAGTACTTC. Translating gives CASSLYRDEQYF.

This clonotype was detected only a few times. V usage is TRBV7-3 and J usage is TRBJ2-1; 7 bases align to TRBD1. V lost 4 bases to trimming and J lost 4 bases; unmatched junction nucleotides: 7. CDR3 size: 15 residues. Germline V gene sequence: CDR1 SGHTA, CDR2 FQGTGA. This chain's CDR3 is CASSSAGGRYNEQFF. The CDR3 coding sequence is TGTGCCAGCAGCTCAGCAGGGGGTCGGTACAATGAGCAGTTCTTC.

The J gene is TRBJ2-1, the V gene TRBV20-1; D is unresolved. Germline CDR1 reads DFQATT; CDR2 reads SNEGSKA (reference sequence). Trimming cost V 0 bases and J 8 bases, with 11 bases left between them. The CDR3 contains 13 residues. The chain's CDR3 is CSARESFQDEQFF. The CDR3 region has the DNA TGCAGTGCTAGAGAGAGCTTCCAGGATGAGCAGTTCTTC.

This clonotype has just one count. The V call is TRBV4-3, the J call TRBJ1-6, with D unresolved. The CDR3 covers 14 residues. V gave up 5 bases and J gave up 8 bases, with 13 bases separating them. Looked up from germline, CDR1 is LGHNA and CDR2 is YSLEER. CDR3 nucleotides: TGCGCCAGCAGCTTTAAAGCTGCCGATTCACCCCTCCACTTT. Residues: CASSFKAADSPLHF.

The chain recombines TRBV25-1 with TRBJ2-4; D may correspond to TRBD1 or TRBD2 (5 bases each). The last part of the DNA fits TRBJ2-5 better; the J call may be wrong. CDR1 MGHDK and CDR2 SYGVNS come from the germline V gene. The CDR3 extends over 13 amino acids. CDR3 loop: CASSGDVQETQYF. The CDR3, as DNA: TGTGCCAGCAGTGGGGACGTACAAGAGACCCAGTACTTC.

This sequence joins TRBV20-1 and TRBJ1-2; TRBD1 aligns across 7 bases. CDR1 and CDR2 (germline): DFQATT, SNEGSKA (reference sequence). This CDR3 is built from 13 residues. Trimming took 4 bases from V and 6 from J; bases not matched to a gene: 8. For the CDR3, the DNA is TGCAGTGCTACTGAGGGGGCGCGAAATGGCTACACCTTC. Encoded protein: CSATEGARNGYTF.

The genes are TRBV3-1 and TRBJ2-4; a possible D gene is TRBD2 (6 bases). Trimming removed 1 base from V and 0 bases from J, with 10 bases in between. CDR1 is LGHDT and CDR2 is YNNKEL in the germline V gene (reference sequence). The CDR3 is 16 residues long. In nucleotides, the CDR3 is TGTGCCAGCAGCCAAGGCGGGGTTCTAGCCAAAAACATTCAGTACTTC. Protein product: CASSQGGVLAKNIQYF. Full variable domain (outside the CDR3, taken from reference TRBV3-1 and TRBJ2-4): DTAVSQTPKYLVTQMGNDKSIKCEQNLGHDTMYWYKQDSKKFLKIMFSYNNKELIINETVPNRFSPKSPDKAHLNLHINSLELGDSAVYFCASSQGGVLAKNIQYFGAGTRLSVL.

This clonotype turned up a few times. This chain links TRBV20-1 with TRBJ2-1; 14 bases line up with TRBD2. The CDR3 is 16 amino acids. With 0 bases clipped from V and 7 bases from J, the junction kept 5 bases outside the gene matches. CDR1 and CDR2 (germline): DFQATT, SNEGSKA (reference sequence). This CDR3 reads CSARDGLAGGWNEQFF. The CDR3 nucleotides read TGCAGTGCTAGAGACGGACTAGCGGGGGGATGGAATGAGCAGTTCTTC.

The chain combines TRBV12-3 or TRBV12-4 with TRBJ1-2; D ambiguous. V shed 9 bases and J shed 4 bases, with 18 bases lying between them. This CDR3 has 14 residues. This chain's CDR3 is CASSMGSVIYGYTF. CDR3 nucleotides: TGTGCCAGTTCCATGGGGTCTGTTATCTATGGCTACACCTTC.

The chain uses TRBV4-3 and TRBJ1-1, with 9 bases identical to TRBD1. The CDR3 sequence is 15 residues long. The germline gives CDR1 LGHNA, CDR2 YSLEER. The ends lost 4 bases at V and 3 bases at J; junction bases unmatched: 6. The CDR3 here is CASSRRQGVDTEAFF. The CDR3 DNA is TGCGCCAGCAGCCGCCGACAGGGGGTTGACACTGAAGCTTTCTTT.

The chain employs TRBV2 and TRBJ2-1; D might be TRBD1 (6 bases). This CDR3 is built from 13 residues. Germline CDR1 SNHLY, CDR2 FYNNEI. V was shortened by 4 bases and J by 4 bases, with 8 bases between the two germline ends. CDR3 sequence reads: CASSGQDYNEQFF. Written as DNA, the CDR3 is TGTGCCAGCAGTGGACAGGATTACAATGAGCAGTTCTTC.

This clonotype was observed a single time. The chain uses TRBV7-2 and TRBJ2-7; a weak D match, TRBD2 (6 bases). Trimming stripped 5 bases from V and 2 bases from J, with 13 bases between. This CDR3 has 14 residues. Per the germline V gene, CDR1 is SGHTA and CDR2 is FQGNSA. This CDR3 reads CASSLRLVAYEQYF. In nucleotides, the CDR3 is TGTGCCAGCAGCCTAAGACTAGTAGCCTACGAGCAGTACTTC.

CDR3 loop: CASSFTPSEDEQFF. In DNA form, the CDR3 reads TGTGCCAGCAGTTTTACTCCCTCCGAGGATGAGCAGTTCTTC. The rearrangement uses TRBV12-3 or TRBV12-4 and TRBJ2-1; D ambiguous. The V gene lost 3 bases and the J gene lost 8 bases, with 14 bases spanning the gap. The length of the CDR3 is 14 residues.

V and J are TRBV4-2 and TRBJ2-7, with D uncertain. Germline CDR1 LGHNA, CDR2 YNFKEQ. V lost 1 base to trimming and J lost 0 bases, with 10 bases between them. There are 15 residues in the CDR3. Here the CDR3 reads CASSQGVEYSYEQYF. In DNA form, the CDR3 reads TGTGCCAGCAGCCAAGGGGTGGAATACTCCTACGAGCAGTACTTC.

This chain joins TRBV20-1 and TRBJ2-7, with D perhaps TRBD2 (5 bases). This CDR3 has 15 residues. Germline values: CDR1 DFQATT, CDR2 SNEGSKA (reference sequence). Trimming stripped 1 base from V and 0 bases from J, with 13 bases between. The CDR3 sequence is CSARVSSRGSYEQYF. CDR3 coding DNA: TGCAGTGCTAGAGTAAGCAGCCGGGGCTCCTACGAGCAGTACTTC.